This record looks at one T cell receptor beta chain sequence and its context. Its specificity is unknown. The CDR3 is 14 amino acids. Per germline, CDR1 LGHNA and CDR2 YSLEER. V lost 7 bases to trimming and J lost 0 bases, with 11 bases between them. Generated by immunoSEQ multiplex PCR, the TCRdb table keeps only in-frame clones and is missing some. The repertoire holds 77,000 or so clones, with just under 95% as singletons. This sample was included in a study of OX40 agonist ivuxolimab in advanced cancers. Study information: Every 2 weeks, ivuxolimab was infused into the patients intravenously at between 0.01 and 10 mg/kg. Past anti-PD-1, anti-PD-L1 or anti-CTLA-4 therapy was accepted, and 40% to 45% had received some. Study-level findings and limits: Dose levels from 0.1 to 3.0 mg/kg saw CD4+ and CD8+ blood T cells expand clonally by week 6. Researchers did not establish what antigens the expanded peripheral T cells target.

The rearrangement uses TRBV4-3 and TRBJ2-3; TRBD1 is a possible D gene (5 bases). The sample here was CD4+ or CD8+ T cells sorted from blood, taken in a trial of the OX40 agonist ivuxolimab. The origin of this receptor is an adult with an advanced solid tumor such as melanoma, head and neck, liver or kidney cancer. CDR3 loop: CASKGPASTDTQYF. CDR3 nucleotides: TGCGCCAGCAAGGGGCCAGCTAGCACAGATACGCAGTATTTT.